These 27 T cell receptor beta chains came from one sample sequenced in a study. MiXCR, applied by TCRdb to the RT-PCR reads, yields one record per CDR3 protein. Of hundreds of thousands of distinct CDR3 sequences listed, 11% to 15% are singletons. Source material: memory CD4+ T cells from blood. These receptors were taken from a female donor in good health, serving as a healthy control.

J is TRBJ2-7 and V is TRBV4-3; TRBD1 agrees at 7 bases. This CDR3 spans 15 amino acids. Trimming removed 0 bases from V and 3 bases from J; junction bases left unmatched: 5. CDR1 is LGHNA, CDR2 YSLEER, per germline. Here the CDR3 reads CASSQDQQGLYEQYF. CDR3 sequence (DNA): TGCGCCAGCAGCCAAGATCAACAGGGGCTCTACGAGCAGTACTTC.

In DNA, the CDR3 is TGTGCCAGCAGCCCTGGACAGCACCGGGAGCTGTTTTTT. This translates into CASSPGQHRELFF. The V gene is TRBV7-2, the J gene TRBJ2-2; a weak D match, TRBD1 (6 bases). Deletions cut 5 bases from V and 9 bases from J, with 13 bases between. The CDR3 is 13 amino acids. Looked up from germline, CDR1 is SGHTA and CDR2 is FQGNSA.

The V and J genes are TRBV9 and TRBJ2-7; D is possibly TRBD2 (6 bases). Deletions cut 4 bases from V and 0 bases from J, with 14 bases between. CDR1 SGDLS and CDR2 YYNGEE come from the germline V gene. The CDR3 is 15 amino acids. The CDR3 sequence is CASSSGDSHSYEQYF. CDR3 in DNA: TGTGCCAGCAGCTCGGGGGACTCCCACTCCTACGAGCAGTACTTC.

This clonotype was seen many times. V gene TRBV27 combines with J gene TRBJ1-3, with a possible D match to TRBD1 (6 bases). Germline CDR1 reads MNHEY; CDR2 reads SMNVEV (reference sequence). The CDR3 is 16 amino acids. Trimming removed 4 bases from V and 2 bases from J, with 15 bases in between. In DNA, the CDR3 is TGTGCCAGCAGTTGGGCAGGCCCAGGGGCTGGAAACACCATATATTTT. Encoded protein: CASSWAGPGAGNTIYF.

The V call is TRBV6-2 or TRBV6-3, the J call TRBJ2-7, with 12 positions matching TRBD2. Losses at the gene ends were 6 bases for V and 0 bases for J; bases not matched to a gene: 6. There are 16 residues in the CDR3. CDR1 is MNHEY and CDR2 is SVGEGT in the germline V gene. The CDR3 DNA is TGTGCCAGCAGCCGGACTAGCGGGGTCAGCTCCTACGAGCAGTACTTC. This sequence encodes CASSRTSGVSSYEQYF.

The rearrangement links TRBV12-3 or TRBV12-4 to TRBJ2-1, with D possibly TRBD1 on 6 matching bases. With 3 bases removed from V and 1 base from J, the gap between germline ends came to 10 bases. The CDR3 has 15 residues. The CDR3 is CASSFRQDSYNEQFF. The CDR3 nucleotides read TGTGCCAGCAGTTTCCGACAGGATTCCTACAATGAGCAGTTCTTC.

This clonotype showed up many times. This sequence joins TRBV12-3 or TRBV12-4 and TRBJ2-1, with TRBD2 identical over 8 bases. The CDR3 sequence is 17 residues long. The V and J ends lost 3 bases and 3 bases, in that order; junction bases with no gene match: 10. The CDR3 loop is CASSLRSSGLVYNEQFF. The CDR3 nucleotides read TGTGCCAGCAGTTTGAGGTCTAGCGGGTTGGTCTACAATGAGCAGTTCTTC.

The chain uses TRBV5-6 and TRBJ2-5; a possible D gene is TRBD1 (6 bases). The CDR3 has 13 amino acids. Deletions cut 3 bases from V and 5 bases from J, with 11 bases between. Per the germline V gene, CDR1 is SGHDT and CDR2 is YYEEEE. CDR3 in amino acids: CASSSTGAETQYF. CDR3 DNA sequence: TGTGCCAGCAGCTCGACAGGAGCGGAGACCCAGTACTTC.

In this sample, this clonotype turned up once. The chain has TRBV2 and TRBJ2-5; a possible D gene is TRBD1 (5 bases). Per germline, CDR1 SNHLY and CDR2 FYNNEI. This CDR3 has 14 residues. V was clipped by 4 bases and J by 10 bases, with 19 bases between them. The DNA of the CDR3 is TGTGCCAGCAGTGTTCGTCAGGGCCCAACGGACCAGTACTTC. Protein: CASSVRQGPTDQYF.

This chain joins TRBV6-2 or TRBV6-3 and TRBJ1-5; the match to TRBD1 covers 7 bases. This CDR3 spans 13 amino acids. Per germline, CDR1 MNHEY and CDR2 SVGEGT. Trimming at V came to 8 bases and at J to 7 bases, leaving 8 bases not matched to a gene. The CDR3 DNA follows: TGTGCCAGCGCCTGGACAGGAGGGCAGCCCCAGCATTTT. This codes for CASAWTGGQPQHF.

The J gene is TRBJ1-2, the V gene TRBV12-3 or TRBV12-4; D possibly corresponds to TRBD1 (6 bases). The CDR3 length is 16 residues. Trimming shortened V by 3 bases and J by 0 bases, and 14 bases separated the two germline ends. For the CDR3, the DNA is TGTGCCAGCAGTTTCGGACAGTTCGGACCTAACTATGGCTACACCTTC. Translating it yields CASSFGQFGPNYGYTF.

J is TRBJ2-7 and V is TRBV7-2, with a weak D call TRBD1 (6 bases). The CDR3 runs to 15 residues. Germline-derived CDR1 and CDR2 are SGHTA and FQGNSA. Trimming removed 1 base at V and 4 bases at J, with 14 bases between. The CDR3 reads CASSLVEGVRYEQYF. CDR3 bases: TGTGCCAGCAGCTTAGTAGAGGGGGTGCGGTACGAGCAGTACTTC.

There are many counts of this clonotype. V is TRBV20-1 and J is TRBJ2-1; 8 positions agree with TRBD2. Germline V lookup: CDR1 DFQATT, CDR2 SNEGSKA (reference sequence). The CDR3 is 13 amino acids. CDR3 amino acids: CSSPAGGYGEQFF. CDR3 nucleotides: TGCAGCTCACCCGCGGGGGGATACGGTGAGCAGTTCTTC.

The sample holds a few counts of this clonotype. V is TRBV5-1 and J is TRBJ2-5; possibly TRBD1 for D (7 bases). There are 15 residues in the CDR3. V dropped 5 bases and J dropped 1 base, with 15 bases sitting between them. CDR1 is SGHRS, CDR2 YFSETQ, per germline. The CDR3 spells CASRAGGSIQETQYF. In DNA, the CDR3 is TGCGCCAGCAGAGCAGGGGGGTCTATCCAAGAGACCCAGTACTTC.

This clonotype was found many times. The genes are TRBV5-1 and TRBJ2-5; 8 bases align to TRBD1. The trim removed 1 base at V and 5 bases at J, leaving 4 bases unmatched. The V gene's germline CDR1 is SGHRS and CDR2 YFSETQ. The CDR3 length is 14 residues. CDR3 DNA sequence: TGCGCCAGCAGCTTGCCAGGGGGCGGTGAGACCCAGTACTTC. It encodes CASSLPGGGETQYF. Full variable domain (rest looked up from reference TRBV5-1 and TRBJ2-5): KAGVTQTPRYLIKTRGQQVTLSCSPISGHRSVSWYQQTPGQGLQFLFEYFSETQRNKGNFPGRFSGRQFSNSRSEMNVSTLELGDSALYLCASSLPGGGETQYFGPGTRLLVL.

This clonotype was found many times. At one end the junction does not follow the germline gene, possibly because of a read error. The rearrangement uses TRBV5-1 and TRBJ2-2, with 7 positions matching TRBD1. The CDR3 covers 14 residues. CDR1 is SGHRS and CDR2 is YFSETQ in the germline V gene. The CDR3, as DNA: TGTGCCAGCAGCTTAGACAGGGCCACCGGGGAGCTGTTTTTT. Translated: CASSLDRATGELFF.

This clonotype was observed a handful of times. The gene calls are TRBV20-1 and TRBJ2-1, with a tentative D call TRBD1 (6 bases). Germline CDR1 and CDR2: DFQATT and SNEGSKA (reference sequence). The CDR3 contains 15 residues. Trimming took 3 bases from V and 0 from J, leaving 12 bases between them. CDR3 sequence reads: CSASDRLSSYNEQFF. In nucleotides, the CDR3 is TGCAGTGCTAGCGACAGGCTGAGCTCCTACAATGAGCAGTTCTTC.

This clonotype occurred many times. The rearrangement joins TRBV6-5 to TRBJ2-5; D not resolved. From germline, CDR1 is MNHEY and CDR2 SVGAGI. Between the trimmed V and J ends, which lost 2 bases and 5 bases, there was a span of 3 bases. This CDR3 region has 11 residues. CDR3 DNA sequence: TGTGCCAGCAGTTACCTGGAGACCCAGTACTTC. Its protein is CASSYLETQYF.

This clonotype has only a few counts. The chain has TRBV6-1 and TRBJ2-1; the D gene could be TRBD1 or TRBD2 (6 bases each). V dropped 2 bases and J dropped 12 bases, with 17 bases sitting between them. Germline lookup yields CDR1 MNHNS and CDR2 SASEGT. The CDR3 consists of 14 residues. CDR3 DNA: TGTGCCAGCAGTGAATACGGGGGCGCGGTGGGGCAGTTCTTC. Translation gives CASSEYGGAVGQFF.

The rearrangement links TRBV5-1 to TRBJ1-2; 7 nucleotides agree with TRBD1. J was trimmed by 4 bases and V by 4 bases; bases with no gene match: 10. Germline values: CDR1 SGHRS, CDR2 YFSETQ. The CDR3 is made up of 15 amino acids. The CDR3 is CASSRGSGTAYGYTF. CDR3 DNA: TGCGCCAGCAGCCGGGGATCCGGGACAGCCTATGGCTACACCTTC.

This clonotype was found a few times. V and J are TRBV7-3 and TRBJ2-1; possible D gene TRBD2, 6 bases. The CDR3 runs 15 residues. Germline CDR1 is SGHTA and CDR2 is FQGTGA. V lost 3 bases to trimming and J lost 7 bases, with 16 bases between them. This CDR3 reads CASSFFSGLGNEQFF. DNA for the CDR3: TGTGCCAGCAGCTTTTTTAGCGGACTCGGTAATGAGCAGTTCTTC.

The table lists this clonotype with many counts. V gene TRBV7-2 combines with J gene TRBJ2-1, with a possible D match to TRBD2 (5 bases). Germline loops: CDR1 SGHTA, CDR2 FQGNSA. The CDR3 covers 15 residues. Trimming pared 1 base from V and 3 bases from J, leaving 10 bases between. The CDR3, as DNA: TGTGCCAGCAGCTTAGAAGCGGATAACTACAATGAGCAGTTCTTC. This sequence encodes CASSLEADNYNEQFF.

This clonotype has more than one count but fewer than ten. The J gene is TRBJ1-6, the V gene TRBV20-1, with D unclear. The CDR3 sequence is 12 residues long. In germline, CDR1 is DFQATT, CDR2 SNEGSKA (reference sequence). Deletions cut 3 bases from V and 7 bases from J, with 7 bases between. The CDR3 nucleotides are TGCAGTGCTAGGGAGCAGAATTCACCCCTCCACTTT. It codes for CSAREQNSPLHF.

The chain employs TRBV24-1 and TRBJ2-7, with 12 bases that match TRBD2. The CDR3 loop spans 16 amino acids. V was clipped by 5 bases and J by 6 bases; unmatched bases: 10. CDR1 is KGHDR, CDR2 SFDVKD, per germline. The CDR3 DNA reads TGTGCCACCAGTGTTTCCGGACTAGCGGGATCGGGCGAGCAGTACTTC. Its translation: CATSVSGLAGSGEQYF.

This clonotype appeared a few times. The rearrangement links TRBV9 to TRBJ2-3; D not resolved. The germline CDR1 and CDR2 sequences are SGDLS and YYNGEE. CDR3 length: 15 amino acids. Trimming took 0 bases from V and 2 from J, leaving 10 bases between them. The CDR3 coding sequence is TGTGCCAGCAGCGTAGGCTCACAGTCCACAGATACGCAGTATTTT. As protein: CASSVGSQSTDTQYF.

The genes are TRBV30 and TRBJ2-5, with a tentative D call TRBD1 (5 bases). This CDR3 has 13 amino acids. V was shortened by 8 bases and J by 2 bases, with 15 bases between the two germline ends. From germline, CDR1 is GTSNPN and CDR2 SVGIG (reference sequence). The CDR3 loop reads CASQWQGQETQYF. The CDR3 bases are TGTGCCAGCCAGTGGCAGGGTCAAGAGACCCAGTACTTC. The full variable domain, completed using reference TRBV30 and TRBJ2-5, is SQTIHQWPATLVQPVGSPLSLECTVEGTSNPNLYWYRQAAGRGLQLLFYSVGIGQISSEVPQNLSASRPQDRQFILSSKKLLLSDSGFYLCASQWQGQETQYFGPGTRLLVL.

CDR3 sequence: CSARLVASSYNEQFF. As DNA, the CDR3 is TGCAGTGCTAGGTTAGTAGCGAGCTCCTACAATGAGCAGTTCTTC. The chain couples TRBV20-1 to TRBJ2-1; tentative D call: TRBD2 (5 bases). There are 15 residues in the CDR3. Germline V lookup: CDR1 DFQATT, CDR2 SNEGSKA (reference sequence). Trimming took 3 bases from V and 0 from J, leaving 12 bases between them.